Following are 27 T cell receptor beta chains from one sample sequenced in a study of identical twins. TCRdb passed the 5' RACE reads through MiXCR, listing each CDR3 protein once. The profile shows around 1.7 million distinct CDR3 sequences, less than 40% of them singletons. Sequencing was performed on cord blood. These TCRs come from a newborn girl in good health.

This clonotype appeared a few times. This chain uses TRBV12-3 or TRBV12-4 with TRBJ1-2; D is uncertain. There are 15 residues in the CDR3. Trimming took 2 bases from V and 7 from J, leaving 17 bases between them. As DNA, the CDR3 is TGTGCCAGCAGTTTATTGAGGGAGGGTGAGAGTGGCTACACCTTC. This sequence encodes CASSLLREGESGYTF.

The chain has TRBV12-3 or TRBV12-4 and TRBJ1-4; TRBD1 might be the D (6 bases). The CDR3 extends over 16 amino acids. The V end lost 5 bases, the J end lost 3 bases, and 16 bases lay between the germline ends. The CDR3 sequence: CASSTHREVSNEKLFF. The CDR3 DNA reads TGTGCCAGCAGTACCCACAGGGAGGTTTCTAATGAAAAACTGTTTTTT.

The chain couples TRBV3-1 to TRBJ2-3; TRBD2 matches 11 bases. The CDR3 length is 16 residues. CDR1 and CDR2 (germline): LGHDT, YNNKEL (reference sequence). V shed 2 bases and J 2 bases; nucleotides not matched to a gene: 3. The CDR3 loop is CASSQLSGRATDTQYF. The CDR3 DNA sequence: TGTGCCAGCAGCCAACTTAGCGGGAGGGCCACAGATACGCAGTATTTT.

The CDR3 DNA reads TGTGCCAGCAGTTTCCGGGCAGCTCAAGAGACCCAGTACTTC. Its protein product is CASSFRAAQETQYF. The chain uses TRBV12-3 or TRBV12-4 and TRBJ2-5; D is undetermined. The CDR3 is 14 amino acids. The V gene lost 3 bases and the J gene lost 2 bases, with 10 bases spanning the gap.

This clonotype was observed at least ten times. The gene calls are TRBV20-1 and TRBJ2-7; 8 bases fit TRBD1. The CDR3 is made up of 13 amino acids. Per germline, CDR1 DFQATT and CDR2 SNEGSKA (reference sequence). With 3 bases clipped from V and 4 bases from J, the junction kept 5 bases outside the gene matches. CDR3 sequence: CSASWTGRYEQYF. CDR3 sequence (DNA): TGCAGTGCTAGCTGGACAGGGCGGTACGAGCAGTACTTC.

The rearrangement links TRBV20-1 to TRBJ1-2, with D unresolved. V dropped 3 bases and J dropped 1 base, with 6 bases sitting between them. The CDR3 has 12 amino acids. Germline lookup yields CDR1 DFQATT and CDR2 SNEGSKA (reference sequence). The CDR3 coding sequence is TGCAGTGCTAGGCCCGTTAACTATGGCTACACCTTC. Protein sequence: CSARPVNYGYTF.

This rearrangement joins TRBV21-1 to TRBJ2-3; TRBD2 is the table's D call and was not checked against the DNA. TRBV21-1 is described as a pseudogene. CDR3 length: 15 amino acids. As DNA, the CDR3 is TGTGCCAGCAGCAAAGTGGTGGAGGGGAGAGATACGCAGTATTTT. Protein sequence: CASSKVVEGRDTQYF.

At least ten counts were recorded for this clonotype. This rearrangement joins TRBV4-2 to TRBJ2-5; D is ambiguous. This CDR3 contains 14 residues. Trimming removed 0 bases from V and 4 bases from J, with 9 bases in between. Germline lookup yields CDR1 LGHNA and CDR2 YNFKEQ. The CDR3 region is CASSQDTVGETQYF. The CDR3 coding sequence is TGTGCCAGCAGCCAAGATACGGTAGGAGAGACCCAGTACTTC.

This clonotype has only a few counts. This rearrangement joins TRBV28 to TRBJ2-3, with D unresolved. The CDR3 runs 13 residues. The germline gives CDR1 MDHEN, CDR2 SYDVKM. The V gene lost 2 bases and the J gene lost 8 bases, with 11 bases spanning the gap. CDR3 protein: CASSLVVYVTQYF. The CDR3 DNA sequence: TGTGCCAGCAGTTTAGTGGTATACGTTACGCAGTATTTT.

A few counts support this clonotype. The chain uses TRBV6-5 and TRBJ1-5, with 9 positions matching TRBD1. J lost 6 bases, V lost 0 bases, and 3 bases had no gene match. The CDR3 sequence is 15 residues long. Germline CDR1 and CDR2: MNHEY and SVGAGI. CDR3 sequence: CASSYSGTGSQPQHF. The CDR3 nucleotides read TGTGCCAGCAGTTACTCGGGGACAGGGAGTCAGCCCCAGCATTTT.

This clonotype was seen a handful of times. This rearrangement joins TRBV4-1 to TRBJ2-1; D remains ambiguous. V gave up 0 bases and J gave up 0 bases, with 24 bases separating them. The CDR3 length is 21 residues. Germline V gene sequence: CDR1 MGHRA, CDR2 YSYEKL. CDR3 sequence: CASSQDSTFALLGRSYNEQFF. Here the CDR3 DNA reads TGCGCCAGCAGCCAAGATTCGACTTTTGCACTCCTGGGTCGCTCCTACAATGAGCAGTTCTTC.

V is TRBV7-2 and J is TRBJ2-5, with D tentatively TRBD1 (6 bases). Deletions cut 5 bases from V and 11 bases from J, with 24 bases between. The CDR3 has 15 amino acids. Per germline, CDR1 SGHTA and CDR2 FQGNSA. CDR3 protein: CASSLMVFRGGEQYF. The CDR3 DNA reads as TGTGCCAGCAGCCTAATGGTGTTCAGGGGTGGTGAGCAGTACTTC.

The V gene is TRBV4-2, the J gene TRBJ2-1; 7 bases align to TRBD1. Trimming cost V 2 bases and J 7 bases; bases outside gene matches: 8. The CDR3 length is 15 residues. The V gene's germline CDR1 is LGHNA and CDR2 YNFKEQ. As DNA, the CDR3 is TGTGCCAGCAGCCAACCAAGACAGGGCGGGAATGAGCAGTTCTTC. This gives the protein CASSQPRQGGNEQFF.

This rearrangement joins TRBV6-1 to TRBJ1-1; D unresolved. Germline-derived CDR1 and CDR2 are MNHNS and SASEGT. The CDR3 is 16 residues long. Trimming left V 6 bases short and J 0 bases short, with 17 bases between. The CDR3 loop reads CASSEAPRGMNTEAFF. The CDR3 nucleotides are TGTGCCAGCAGCGAGGCCCCCAGAGGGATGAACACTGAAGCTTTCTTT.

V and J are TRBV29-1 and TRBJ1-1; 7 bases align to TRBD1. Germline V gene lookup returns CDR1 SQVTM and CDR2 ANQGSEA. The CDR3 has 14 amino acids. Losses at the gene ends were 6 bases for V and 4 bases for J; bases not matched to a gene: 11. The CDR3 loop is CSVNNRGLGTEAFF. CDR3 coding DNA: TGCAGCGTCAATAACAGGGGCTTGGGCACTGAAGCTTTCTTT.

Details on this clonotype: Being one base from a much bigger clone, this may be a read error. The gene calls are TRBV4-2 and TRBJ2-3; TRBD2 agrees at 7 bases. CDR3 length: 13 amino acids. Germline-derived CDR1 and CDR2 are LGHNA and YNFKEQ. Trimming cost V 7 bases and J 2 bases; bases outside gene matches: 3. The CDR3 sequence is CASTGGTTDTQYF. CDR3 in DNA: TGTGCCAGCACCGGGGGGACCACAGATACGCAGTATTTT.

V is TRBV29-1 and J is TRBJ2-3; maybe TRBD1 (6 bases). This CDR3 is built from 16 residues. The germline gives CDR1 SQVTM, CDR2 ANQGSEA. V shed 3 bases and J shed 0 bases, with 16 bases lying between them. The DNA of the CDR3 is TGCAGCGTTGACAGGGGTCCCCTTGCTAGCACAGATACGCAGTATTTT. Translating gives CSVDRGPLASTDTQYF.

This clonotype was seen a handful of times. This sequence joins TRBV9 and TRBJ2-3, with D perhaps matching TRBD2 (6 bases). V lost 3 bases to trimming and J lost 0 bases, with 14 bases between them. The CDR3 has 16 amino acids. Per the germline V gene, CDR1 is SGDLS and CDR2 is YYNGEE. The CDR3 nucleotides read TGTGCCAGCAGCGGGGCGGGGAGGATGAGCACAGATACGCAGTATTTT. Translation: CASSGAGRMSTDTQYF.

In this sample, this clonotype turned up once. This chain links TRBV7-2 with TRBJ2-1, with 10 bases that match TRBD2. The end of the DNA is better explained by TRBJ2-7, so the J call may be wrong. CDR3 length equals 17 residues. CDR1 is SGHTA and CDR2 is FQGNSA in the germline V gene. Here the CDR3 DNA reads TGTGCCAGCAGCTTAGGACTAGCGGGCCTACGCTACAATGAGCAGTACTTC. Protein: CASSLGLAGLRYNEQYF.

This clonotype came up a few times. The CDR3 nucleotides are TGTGCCAGCAGTCCCACACCGTCCGGGGAAGAGACCCAGTACTTC. It specifies CASSPTPSGEETQYF. This chain connects TRBV12-3 or TRBV12-4 to TRBJ2-5, with D possibly TRBD2 on 5 matching bases. The V end lost 5 bases, the J end lost 3 bases, and 16 bases lay between the germline ends. This CDR3 has 15 amino acids.

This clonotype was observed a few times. CDR3 sequence: CASSFIGSQETQYF. The CDR3 bases are TGTGCCAGCAGTTTTATAGGGAGCCAAGAGACCCAGTACTTC. V usage is TRBV12-3 or TRBV12-4 and J usage is TRBJ2-5; D may be TRBD2 (5 bases). Trimming left V 3 bases short and J 1 base short, with 9 bases between. This CDR3 is 14 amino acids long.

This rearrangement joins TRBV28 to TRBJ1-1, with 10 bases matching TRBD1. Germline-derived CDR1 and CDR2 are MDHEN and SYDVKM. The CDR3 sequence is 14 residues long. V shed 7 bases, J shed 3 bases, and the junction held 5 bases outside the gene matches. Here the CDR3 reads CASKTGTGDTEAFF. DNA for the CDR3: TGTGCCAGCAAAACCGGGACAGGGGACACTGAAGCTTTCTTT.

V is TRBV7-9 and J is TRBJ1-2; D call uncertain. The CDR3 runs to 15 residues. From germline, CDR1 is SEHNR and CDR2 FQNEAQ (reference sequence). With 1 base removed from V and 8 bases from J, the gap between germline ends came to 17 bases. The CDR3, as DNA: TGTGCCAGCAGCTTAGATCCCAGCTACACGGGAGGCTACACCTTC. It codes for CASSLDPSYTGGYTF.

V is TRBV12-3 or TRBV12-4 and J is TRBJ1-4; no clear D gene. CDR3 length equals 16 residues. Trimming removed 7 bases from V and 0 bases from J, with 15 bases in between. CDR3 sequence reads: CASKRQVSATNEKLFF. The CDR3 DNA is TGTGCCAGCAAAAGGCAGGTGTCCGCAACTAATGAAAAACTGTTTTTT.

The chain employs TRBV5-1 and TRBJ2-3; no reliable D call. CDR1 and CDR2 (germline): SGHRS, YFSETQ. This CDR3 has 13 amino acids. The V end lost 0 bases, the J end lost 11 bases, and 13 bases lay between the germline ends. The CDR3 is CASSLGSTEVQYF. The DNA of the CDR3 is TGCGCCAGCAGCTTGGGCAGCACAGAGGTGCAGTATTTT.

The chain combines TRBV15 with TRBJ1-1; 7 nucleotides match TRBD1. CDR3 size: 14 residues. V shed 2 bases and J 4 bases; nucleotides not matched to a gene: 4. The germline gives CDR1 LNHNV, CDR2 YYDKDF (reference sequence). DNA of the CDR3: TGTGCCACCAGCAGACAGGGGGGCGGCACTGAAGCTTTCTTT. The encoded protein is CATSRQGGGTEAFF.

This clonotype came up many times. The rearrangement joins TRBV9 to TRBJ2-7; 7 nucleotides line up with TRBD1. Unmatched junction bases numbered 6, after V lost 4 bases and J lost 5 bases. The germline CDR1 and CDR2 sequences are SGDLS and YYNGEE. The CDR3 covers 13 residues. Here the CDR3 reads CASSLTGSNEQYF. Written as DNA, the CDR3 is TGTGCCAGCAGCCTGACAGGGTCCAACGAGCAGTACTTC.